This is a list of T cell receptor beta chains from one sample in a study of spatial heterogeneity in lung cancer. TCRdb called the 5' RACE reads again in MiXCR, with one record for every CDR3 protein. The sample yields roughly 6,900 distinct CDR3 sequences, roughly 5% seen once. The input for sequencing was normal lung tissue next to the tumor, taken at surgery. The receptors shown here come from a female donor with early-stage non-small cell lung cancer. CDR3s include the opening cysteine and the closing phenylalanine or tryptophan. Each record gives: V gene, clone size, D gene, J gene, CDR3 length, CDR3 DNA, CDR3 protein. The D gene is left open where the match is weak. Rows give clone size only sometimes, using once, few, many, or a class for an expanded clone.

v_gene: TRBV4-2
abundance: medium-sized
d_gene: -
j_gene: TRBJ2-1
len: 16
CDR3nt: TGTGCCAGCAGCCAAGATCCCAGCGGGACATACAATGAGCAGTTCTTC
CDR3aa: CASSQDPSGTYNEQFF

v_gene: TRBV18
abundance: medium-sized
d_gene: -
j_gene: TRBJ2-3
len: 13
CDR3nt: TGTGCCAGCTCACGGAGCGGCTCAGATACGCAGTATTTT
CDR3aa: CASSRSGSDTQYF

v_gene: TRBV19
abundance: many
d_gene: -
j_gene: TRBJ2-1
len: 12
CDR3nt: TGTGCCAGTAGTATAGCGGGGGGCCAAGGCTTCTTC
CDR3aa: CASSIAGGQGFF

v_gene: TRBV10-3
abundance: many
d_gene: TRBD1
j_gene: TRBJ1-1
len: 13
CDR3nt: TGTGCCACCAAAGAAGACAGGGGGGGTGAAGCTTTCTTT
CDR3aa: CATKEDRGGEAFF

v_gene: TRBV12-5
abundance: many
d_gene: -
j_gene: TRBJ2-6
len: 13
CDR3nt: TGTGCTAGTGCCACCTCTGGGGCCAACGTCCTGACTTTC
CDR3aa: CASATSGANVLTF

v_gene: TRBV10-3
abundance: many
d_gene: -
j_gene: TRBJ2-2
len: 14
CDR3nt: TGTGCCATCAGTGATGGGGCGAAGGCCGGGGAGCTGTTTTTT
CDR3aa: CAISDGAKAGELFF

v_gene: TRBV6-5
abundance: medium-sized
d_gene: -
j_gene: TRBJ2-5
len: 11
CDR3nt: TGTGCCAGCAGTTATGGTTCAATCCAGTACTTC
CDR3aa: CASSYGSIQYF

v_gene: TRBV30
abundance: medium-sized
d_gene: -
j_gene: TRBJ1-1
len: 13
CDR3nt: TGTGCCTGCCTACCCACAGAGAACACTGAAGCTTTCTTT
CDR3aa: CACLPTENTEAFF

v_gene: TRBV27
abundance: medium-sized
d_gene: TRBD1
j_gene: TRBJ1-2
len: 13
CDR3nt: TGTGCCAGCAGTTTGGGGACAGGCTATGGCTACACCTTC
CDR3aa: CASSLGTGYGYTF

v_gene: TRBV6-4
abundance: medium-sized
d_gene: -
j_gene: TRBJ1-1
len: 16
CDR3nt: TGTGCCAGCAGTGACTCGGCCCCCCCGAGGAACACTGAAGCTTTCTTT
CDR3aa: CASSDSAPPRNTEAFF

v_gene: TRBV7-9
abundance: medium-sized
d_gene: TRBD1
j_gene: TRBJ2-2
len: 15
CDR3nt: TGTGCCAGCAGCGTGACAGGGAGGAACACCGGGGAGCTGTTTTTT
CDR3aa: CASSVTGRNTGELFF

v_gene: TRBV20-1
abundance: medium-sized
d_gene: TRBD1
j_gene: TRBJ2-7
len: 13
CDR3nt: TGCAGTGCTTTACCGGGACAGGGATACGAGCAGTACTTC
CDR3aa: CSALPGQGYEQYF

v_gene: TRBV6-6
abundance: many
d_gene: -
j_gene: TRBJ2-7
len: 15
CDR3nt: TGTGCCAGCAGACCCCCTGGTGGTGAGGTCCGCGAGCAGTACTTC
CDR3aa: CASRPPGGEVREQYF

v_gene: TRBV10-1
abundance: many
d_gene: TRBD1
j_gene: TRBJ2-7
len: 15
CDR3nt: TGCGCCAGCAGTGACCCAGACAGGGGTTCCTACGAGCAGTACTTC
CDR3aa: CASSDPDRGSYEQYF

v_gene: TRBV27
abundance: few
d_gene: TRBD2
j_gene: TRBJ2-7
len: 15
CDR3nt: TGTGCCAGCAGTGGATTTGGCGGGAGCTCCTACGAGCAGTACTTC
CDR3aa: CASSGFGGSSYEQYF

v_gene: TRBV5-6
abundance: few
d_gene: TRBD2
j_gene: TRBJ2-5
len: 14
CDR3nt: TGTGCCAGCAGCTTGTTTAGCGGGAGAGGTACCCAGTACTTC
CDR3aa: CASSLFSGRGTQYF

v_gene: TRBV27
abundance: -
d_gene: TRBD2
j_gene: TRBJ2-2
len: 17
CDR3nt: TGTGCCAGCAGTAACGGGATACTAGCGAGAAACACCGGGGAGCTGTTTTTT
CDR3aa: CASSNGILARNTGELFF

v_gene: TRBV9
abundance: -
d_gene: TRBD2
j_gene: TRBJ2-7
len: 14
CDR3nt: TGTGCCAGCAGCCCCTCGGCGGGAGAAAGAGAGCAGTACTTC
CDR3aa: CASSPSAGEREQYF

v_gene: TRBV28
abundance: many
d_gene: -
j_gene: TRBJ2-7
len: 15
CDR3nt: TGTGCCAGCAGTTTACAACAGATACCTTACTACGAGCAGTACTTC
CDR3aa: CASSLQQIPYYEQYF

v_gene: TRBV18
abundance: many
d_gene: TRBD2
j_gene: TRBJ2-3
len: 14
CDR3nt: TGTGCCAGCTCACCCCCTAGCGGGTCAGATACGCAGTATTTT
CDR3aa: CASSPPSGSDTQYF

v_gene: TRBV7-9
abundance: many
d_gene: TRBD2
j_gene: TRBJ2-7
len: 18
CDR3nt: TGTGCCAGCAGTTCGTCCCCTAGCGGGAGATCCCCATCCTACGAGCAGTACTTC
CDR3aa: CASSSSPSGRSPSYEQYF

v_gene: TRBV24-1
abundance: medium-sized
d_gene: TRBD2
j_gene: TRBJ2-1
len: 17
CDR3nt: TGTGCCACCAGTGATACGGGGGGAACGGGGAGCGTTAATGAGCAGTTCTTC
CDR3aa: CATSDTGGTGSVNEQFF

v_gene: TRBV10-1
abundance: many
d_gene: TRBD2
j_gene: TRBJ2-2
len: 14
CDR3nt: TGCGCCAGCAGGAGCGGGAGGTTTGCCGGGGAGCTGTTTTTT
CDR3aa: CASRSGRFAGELFF

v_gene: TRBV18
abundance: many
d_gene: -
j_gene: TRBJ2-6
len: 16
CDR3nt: TGTGCCAGCTCAGAGTCGGGTTACTCTGGGGCCAACGTCCTGACTTTC
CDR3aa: CASSESGYSGANVLTF

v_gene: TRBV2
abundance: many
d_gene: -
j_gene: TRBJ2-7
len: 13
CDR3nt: TGTGCCAGCTTTGGAGTGCCCTCCTACGAGCAGTACTTC
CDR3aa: CASFGVPSYEQYF

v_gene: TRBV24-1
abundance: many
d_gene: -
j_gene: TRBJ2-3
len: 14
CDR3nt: TGTGCCACCAGTGATTCCCCGCCCACAGATACGCAGTATTTT
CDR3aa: CATSDSPPTDTQYF

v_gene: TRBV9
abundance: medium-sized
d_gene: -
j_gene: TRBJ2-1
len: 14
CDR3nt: TGTGCCAGCAGCCCCCGGTCGTTCGACAATGAGCAGTTCTTC
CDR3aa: CASSPRSFDNEQFF

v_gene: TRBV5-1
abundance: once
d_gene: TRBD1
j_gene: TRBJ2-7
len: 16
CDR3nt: TGTGCCAGCAGGAGGACCACTAGGACAGGAACCTACGAGCAGTACTTC
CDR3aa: CASRRTTRTGTYEQYF

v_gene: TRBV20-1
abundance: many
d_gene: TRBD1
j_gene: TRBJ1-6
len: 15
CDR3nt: TGCAGTGCTAGAGTGGGGACAGGGGATAGTTCACCCCTCCACTTT
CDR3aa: CSARVGTGDSSPLHF

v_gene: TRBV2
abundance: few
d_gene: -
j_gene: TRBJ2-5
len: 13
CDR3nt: TGTGCCAGCCGTGACGTGAACCAAGAGACCCAGTACTTC
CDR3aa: CASRDVNQETQYF

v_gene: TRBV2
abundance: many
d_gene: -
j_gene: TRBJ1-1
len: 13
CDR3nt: TGTGCCAGCAGTGAGCTGGAGGACACTGAAGCTTTCTTT
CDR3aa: CASSELEDTEAFF

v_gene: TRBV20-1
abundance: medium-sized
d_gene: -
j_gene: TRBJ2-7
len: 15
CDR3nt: TGCAGTGCTGCCCGGACTGGGGCGGACATGCGAGAGCAGTACTTC
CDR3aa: CSAARTGADMREQYF

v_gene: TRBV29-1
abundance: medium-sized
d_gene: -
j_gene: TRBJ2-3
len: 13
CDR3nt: TGCAGCGCAGGGGCAGGACAGACAGATACGCAGTATTTT
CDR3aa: CSAGAGQTDTQYF

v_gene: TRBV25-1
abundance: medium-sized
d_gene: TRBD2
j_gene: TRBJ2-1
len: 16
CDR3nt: TGTGCCAGCAGTCGGGGGATGGTAGCGGGATACAATGAGCAGTTCTTC
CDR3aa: CASSRGMVAGYNEQFF

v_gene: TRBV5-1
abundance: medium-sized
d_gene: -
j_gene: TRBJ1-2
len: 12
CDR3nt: TGCGCCAGCAGCTTGGAAAACTATGGCTACACCTTC
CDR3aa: CASSLENYGYTF

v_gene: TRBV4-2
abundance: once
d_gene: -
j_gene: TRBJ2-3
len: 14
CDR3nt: TGTGCCAGCAGCCGGGGTAGACTAGCAGATACGCAGTATTTT
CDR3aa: CASSRGRLADTQYF

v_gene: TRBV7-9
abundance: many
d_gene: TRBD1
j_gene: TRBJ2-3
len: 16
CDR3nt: TGTGCCAGCAGCACTGCGAGGACAGGGGGCACAGATACGCAGTATTTT
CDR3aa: CASSTARTGGTDTQYF

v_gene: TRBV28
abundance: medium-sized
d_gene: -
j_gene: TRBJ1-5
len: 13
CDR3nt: TGTGCCAGCAGTCCCGGGACCTATCAGCCCCAGCATTTT
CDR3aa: CASSPGTYQPQHF

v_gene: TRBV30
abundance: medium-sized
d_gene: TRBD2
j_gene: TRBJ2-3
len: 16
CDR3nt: TGTGCCTGGAGTCGCGGGAGGGCCGGTGGGACAGATACGCAGTATTTT
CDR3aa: CAWSRGRAGGTDTQYF

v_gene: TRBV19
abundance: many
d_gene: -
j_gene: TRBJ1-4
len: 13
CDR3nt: TGTGCCAGTAGGCCCGCAACTAATGAAAAACTGTTTTTT
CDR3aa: CASRPATNEKLFF

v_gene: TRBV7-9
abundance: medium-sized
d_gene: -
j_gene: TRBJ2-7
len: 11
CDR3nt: TGTGCCAGCAGCCACGAATACGAGCAGTACTTC
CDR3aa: CASSHEYEQYF

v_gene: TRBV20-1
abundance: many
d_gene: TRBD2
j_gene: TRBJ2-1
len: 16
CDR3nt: TGCAGTGCTAGGCCCCTAGCGGGAGTCTCCTACAATGAGCAGTTCTTC
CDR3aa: CSARPLAGVSYNEQFF

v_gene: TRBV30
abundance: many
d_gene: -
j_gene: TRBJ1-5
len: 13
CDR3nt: TGTGCCTGGGCCGTGGGGCCGAATCAGCCCCAGCATTTT
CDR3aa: CAWAVGPNQPQHF

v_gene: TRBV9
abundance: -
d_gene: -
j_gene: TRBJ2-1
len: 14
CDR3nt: TGTGCCAGCAGCTTCAGCCAGGGTTTAAATGAGCAGTTCTTC
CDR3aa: CASSFSQGLNEQFF